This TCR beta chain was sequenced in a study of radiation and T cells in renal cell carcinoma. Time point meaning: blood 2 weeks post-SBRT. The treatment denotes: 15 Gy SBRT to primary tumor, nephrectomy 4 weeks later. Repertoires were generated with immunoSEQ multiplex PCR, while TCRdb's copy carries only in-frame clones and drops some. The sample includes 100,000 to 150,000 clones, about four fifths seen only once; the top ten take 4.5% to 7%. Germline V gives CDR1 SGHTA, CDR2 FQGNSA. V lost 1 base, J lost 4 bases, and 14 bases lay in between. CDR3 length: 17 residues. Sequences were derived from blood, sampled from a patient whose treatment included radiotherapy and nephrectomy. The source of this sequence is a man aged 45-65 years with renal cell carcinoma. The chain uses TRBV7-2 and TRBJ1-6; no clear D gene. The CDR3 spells CASSLGASTGYNSPLHF. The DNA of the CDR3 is TGTGCCAGCAGCTTAGGTGCCTCGACCGGATATAATTCACCCCTCCACTTT.